This T cell receptor beta chain was observed in a study of blood T cell repertoires in COVID-19. Study context: The origin of the acute and convalescent COVID-19 samples was the United States, Italy and Spain.

Seattle patients were enrolled during active infection and followed longitudinally. In the authors' methods: Reference gene primer amplification gave nucleated cell count estimates. The protocol was immunoSEQ multiplex PCR, while the TCRdb copy is restricted to in-frame clones and leaves out a portion. V and J calls and clone size are those listed in that table; D and trimming were worked out from the DNA. Here the sample spans some 260,000 clones, approximately 89% being singletons. Trimming removed 2 bases from V and 7 bases from J; junction bases left unmatched: 5. Germline assignment: CDR1 MNHEY and CDR2 SVGAGI. The CDR3 contains 15 residues.

The receptor was isolated from a woman between 70 and 85 years old with COVID-19, enrolled during active disease. The material sequenced was peripheral blood. This chain uses TRBV6-5 with TRBJ1-6; 7 bases are shared with TRBD1. CDR3 bases: TGTGCCAGCAGTTACACGACAGGGCGCAATTCACCCCTCCACTTT. Amino acid sequence: CASSYTTGRNSPLHF.